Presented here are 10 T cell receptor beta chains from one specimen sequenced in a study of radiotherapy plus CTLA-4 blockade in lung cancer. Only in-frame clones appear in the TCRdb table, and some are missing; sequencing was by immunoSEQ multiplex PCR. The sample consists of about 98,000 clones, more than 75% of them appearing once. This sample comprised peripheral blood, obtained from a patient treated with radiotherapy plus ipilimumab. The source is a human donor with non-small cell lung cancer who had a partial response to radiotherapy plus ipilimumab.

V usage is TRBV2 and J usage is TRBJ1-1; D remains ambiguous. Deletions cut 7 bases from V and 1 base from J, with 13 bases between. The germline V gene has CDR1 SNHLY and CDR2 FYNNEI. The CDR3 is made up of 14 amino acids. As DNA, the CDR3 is TGTGCCAGCACCGAGGTTACGGCGAACACTGAAGCTTTCTTT. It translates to CASTEVTANTEAFF.

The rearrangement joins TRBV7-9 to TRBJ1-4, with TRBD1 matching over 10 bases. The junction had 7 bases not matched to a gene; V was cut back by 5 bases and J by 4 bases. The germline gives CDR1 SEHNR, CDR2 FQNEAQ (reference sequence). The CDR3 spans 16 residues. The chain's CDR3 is CASSRRQGALNEKLFF. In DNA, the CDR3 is TGTGCCAGCAGCCGGCGACAGGGGGCTCTTAATGAAAAACTGTTTTTT.

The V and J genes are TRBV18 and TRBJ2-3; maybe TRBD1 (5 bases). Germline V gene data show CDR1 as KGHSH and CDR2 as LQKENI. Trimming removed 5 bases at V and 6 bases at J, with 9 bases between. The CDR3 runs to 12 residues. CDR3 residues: CASSADSDTQYF. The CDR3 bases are TGTGCCAGCTCAGCTGACAGCGATACGCAGTATTTT. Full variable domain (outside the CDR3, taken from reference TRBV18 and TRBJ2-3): NAGVMQNPRHLVRRRGQEARLRCSPMKGHSHVYWYRQLPEEGLKFMVYLQKENIIDESGMPKERFSAEFPKEGPSILRIQQVVRGDSAAYFCASSADSDTQYFGPGTRLTVL.

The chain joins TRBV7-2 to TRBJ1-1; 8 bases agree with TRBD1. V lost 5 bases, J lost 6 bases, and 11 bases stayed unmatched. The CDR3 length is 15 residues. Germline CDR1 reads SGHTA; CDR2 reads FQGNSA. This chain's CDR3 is CASSPRTGKVAEAFF. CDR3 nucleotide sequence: TGTGCCAGCAGCCCAAGGACAGGGAAGGTCGCTGAAGCTTTCTTT.

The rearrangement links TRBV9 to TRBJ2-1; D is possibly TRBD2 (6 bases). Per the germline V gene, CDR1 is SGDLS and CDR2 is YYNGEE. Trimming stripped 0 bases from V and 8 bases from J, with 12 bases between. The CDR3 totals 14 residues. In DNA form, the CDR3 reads TGTGCCAGCAGCGTAGCAACTAGCTCGGATGAGCAGTTCTTC. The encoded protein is CASSVATSSDEQFF.

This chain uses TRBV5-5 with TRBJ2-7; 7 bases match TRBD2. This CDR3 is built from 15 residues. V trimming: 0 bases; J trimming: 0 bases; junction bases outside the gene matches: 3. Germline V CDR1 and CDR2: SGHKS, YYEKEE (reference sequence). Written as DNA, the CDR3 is TGTGCCAGCAGCTTGGTCGGGGGGAGCTCCTACGAGCAGTACTTC. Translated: CASSLVGGSSYEQYF.

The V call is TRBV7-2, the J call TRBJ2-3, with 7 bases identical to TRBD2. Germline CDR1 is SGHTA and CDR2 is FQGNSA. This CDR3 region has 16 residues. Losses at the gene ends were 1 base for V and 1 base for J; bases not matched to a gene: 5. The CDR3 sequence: CASSLVGGGGTDTQYF. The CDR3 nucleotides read TGTGCCAGCAGCTTAGTCGGGGGAGGGGGCACAGATACGCAGTATTTT.

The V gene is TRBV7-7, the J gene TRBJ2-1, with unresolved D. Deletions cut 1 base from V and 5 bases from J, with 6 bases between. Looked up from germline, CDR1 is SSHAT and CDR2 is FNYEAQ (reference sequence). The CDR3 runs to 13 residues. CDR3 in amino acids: CASSLGDNNEQFF. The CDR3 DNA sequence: TGTGCCAGCAGCTTAGGTGACAACAATGAGCAGTTCTTC.

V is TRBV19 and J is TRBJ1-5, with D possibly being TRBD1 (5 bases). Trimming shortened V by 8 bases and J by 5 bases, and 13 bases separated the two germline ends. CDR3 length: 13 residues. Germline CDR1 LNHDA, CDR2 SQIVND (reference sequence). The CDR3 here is CASLGPLDQPQHF. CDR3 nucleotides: TGTGCCAGTCTGGGGCCTTTGGATCAGCCCCAGCATTTT.

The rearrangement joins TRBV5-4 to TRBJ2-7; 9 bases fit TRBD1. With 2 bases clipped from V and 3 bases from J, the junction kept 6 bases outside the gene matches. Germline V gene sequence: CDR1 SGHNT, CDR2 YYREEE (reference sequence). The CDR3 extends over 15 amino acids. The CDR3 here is CASSLAGQGSYEQYF. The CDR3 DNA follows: TGTGCCAGCAGCTTAGCAGGACAGGGGAGCTACGAGCAGTACTTC.